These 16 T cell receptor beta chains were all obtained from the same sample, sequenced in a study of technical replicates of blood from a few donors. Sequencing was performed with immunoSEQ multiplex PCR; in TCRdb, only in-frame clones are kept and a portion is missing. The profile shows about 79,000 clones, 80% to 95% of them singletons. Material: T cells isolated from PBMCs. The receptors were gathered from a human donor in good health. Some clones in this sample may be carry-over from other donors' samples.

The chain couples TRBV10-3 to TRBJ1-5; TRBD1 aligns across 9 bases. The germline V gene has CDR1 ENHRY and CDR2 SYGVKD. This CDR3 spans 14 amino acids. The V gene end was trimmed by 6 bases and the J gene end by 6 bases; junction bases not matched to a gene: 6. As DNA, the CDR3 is TGTGCCATCAGGTCCTCGACAGGGGGTCAGCCCCAGCATTTT. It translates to CAIRSSTGGQPQHF.

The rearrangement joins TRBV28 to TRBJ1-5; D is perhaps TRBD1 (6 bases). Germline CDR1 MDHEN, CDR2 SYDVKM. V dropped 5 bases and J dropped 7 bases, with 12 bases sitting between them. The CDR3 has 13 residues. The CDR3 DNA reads TGTGCCAGCAGTAAGACAGGATACCAGCCCCAGCATTTT. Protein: CASSKTGYQPQHF. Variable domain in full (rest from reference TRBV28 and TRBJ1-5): DVKVTQSSRYLVKRTGEKVFLECVQDMDHENMFWYRQDPGLGLRLIYFSYDVKMKEKGDIPEGYSVSREKKERFSLILESASTNQTSMYLCASSKTGYQPQHFGDGTRLSIL.

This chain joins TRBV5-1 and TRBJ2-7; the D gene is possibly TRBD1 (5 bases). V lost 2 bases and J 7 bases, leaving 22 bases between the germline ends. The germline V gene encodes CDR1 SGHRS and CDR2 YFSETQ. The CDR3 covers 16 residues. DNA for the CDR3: TGCGCCAGCAGCTTACAGGTACAACCGACCACTTCGGAGCAGTACTTC. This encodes CASSLQVQPTTSEQYF. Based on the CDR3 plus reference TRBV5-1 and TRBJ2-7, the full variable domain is KAGVTQTPRYLIKTRGQQVTLSCSPISGHRSVSWYQQTPGQGLQFLFEYFSETQRNKGNFPGRFSGRQFSNSRSEMNVSTLELGDSALYLCASSLQVQPTTSEQYFGPGTRLTVT.

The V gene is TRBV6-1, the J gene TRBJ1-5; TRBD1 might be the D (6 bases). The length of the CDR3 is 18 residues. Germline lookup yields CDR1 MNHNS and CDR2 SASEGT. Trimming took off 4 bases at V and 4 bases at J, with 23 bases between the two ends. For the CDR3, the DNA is TGTGCCAGCAGTGGTGGTGCTGTTGTGGGGGCTTGGAATCAGCCCCAGCATTTT. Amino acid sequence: CASSGGAVVGAWNQPQHF.

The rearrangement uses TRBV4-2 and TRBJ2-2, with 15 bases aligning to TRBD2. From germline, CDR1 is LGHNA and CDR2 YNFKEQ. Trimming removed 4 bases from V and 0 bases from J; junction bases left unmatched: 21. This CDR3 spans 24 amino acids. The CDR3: CASSPLKTGGLAGGARANTGELFF. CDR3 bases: TGTGCCAGCAGCCCTCTTAAGACCGGGGGACTAGCGGGAGGTGCTCGCGCGAACACCGGGGAGCTGTTTTTT.

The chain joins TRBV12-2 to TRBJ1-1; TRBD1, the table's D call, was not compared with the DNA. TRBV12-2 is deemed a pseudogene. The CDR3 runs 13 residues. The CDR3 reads CAQEARAKTEAFF. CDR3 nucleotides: TGTGCTCAAGAGGCCAGGGCGAAGACTGAAGCTTTCTTT.

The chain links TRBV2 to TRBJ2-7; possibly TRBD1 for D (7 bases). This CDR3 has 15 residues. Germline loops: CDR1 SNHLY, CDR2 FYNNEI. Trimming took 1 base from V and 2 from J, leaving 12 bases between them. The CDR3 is CASSEVRGTAYEQYF. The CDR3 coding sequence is TGTGCCAGCAGTGAAGTCCGGGGGACAGCCTACGAGCAGTACTTC. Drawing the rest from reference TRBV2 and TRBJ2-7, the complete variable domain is EPEVTQTPSHQVTQMGQEVILRCVPISNHLYFYWYRQILGQKVEFLVSFYNNEISEKSEIFDDQFSVERPDGSNFTLKIRSTKLEDSAMYFCASSEVRGTAYEQYFGPGTRLTVT.

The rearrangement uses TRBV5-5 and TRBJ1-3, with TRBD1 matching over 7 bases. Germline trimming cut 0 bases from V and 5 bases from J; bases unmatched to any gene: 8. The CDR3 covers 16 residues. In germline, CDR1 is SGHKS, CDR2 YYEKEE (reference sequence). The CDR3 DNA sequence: TGTGCCAGCAGCTTGGCTTTTGACAGGGCGAGAAACACCATATATTTT. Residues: CASSLAFDRARNTIYF.

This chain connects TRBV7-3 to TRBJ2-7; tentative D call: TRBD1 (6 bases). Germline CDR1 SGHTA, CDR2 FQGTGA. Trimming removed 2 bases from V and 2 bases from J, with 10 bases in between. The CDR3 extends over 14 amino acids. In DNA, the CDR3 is TGTGCCAGCAGCTTAGGGGGCAGCCCCTACGAGCAGTACTTC. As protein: CASSLGGSPYEQYF.

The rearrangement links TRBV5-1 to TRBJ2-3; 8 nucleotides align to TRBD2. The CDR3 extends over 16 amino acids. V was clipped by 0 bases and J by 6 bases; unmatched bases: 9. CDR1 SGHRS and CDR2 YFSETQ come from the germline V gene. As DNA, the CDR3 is TGCGCCAGCAGCTTGGAGGTCCGGGAGGGCCCCGATACGCAGTATTTT. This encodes CASSLEVREGPDTQYF.

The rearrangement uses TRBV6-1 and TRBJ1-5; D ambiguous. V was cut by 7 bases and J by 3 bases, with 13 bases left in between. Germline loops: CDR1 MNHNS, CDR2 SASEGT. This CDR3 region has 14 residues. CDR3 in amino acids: CASTEPGLNQPQHF. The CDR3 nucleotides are TGTGCCAGCACTGAGCCGGGTCTCAATCAGCCCCAGCATTTT.

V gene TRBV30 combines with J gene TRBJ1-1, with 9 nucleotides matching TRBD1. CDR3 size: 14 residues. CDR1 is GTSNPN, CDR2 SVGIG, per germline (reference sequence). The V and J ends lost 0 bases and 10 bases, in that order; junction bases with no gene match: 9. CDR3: CAWSVDGQGRGAFF. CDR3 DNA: TGTGCCTGGAGTGTAGACGGACAGGGGAGGGGAGCTTTCTTT. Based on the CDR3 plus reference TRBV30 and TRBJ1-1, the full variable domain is SQTIHQWPATLVQPVGSPLSLECTVEGTSNPNLYWYRQAAGRGLQLLFYSVGIGQISSEVPQNLSASRPQDRQFILSSKKLLLSDSGFYLCAWSVDGQGRGAFFGQGTRLTVV.

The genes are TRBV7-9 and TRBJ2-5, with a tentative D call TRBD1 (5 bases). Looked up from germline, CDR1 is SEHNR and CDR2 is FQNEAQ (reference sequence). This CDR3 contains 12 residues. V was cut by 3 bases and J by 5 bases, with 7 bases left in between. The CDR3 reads CASSLAGETQYF. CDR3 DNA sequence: TGTGCCAGCAGCTTGGCAGGGGAGACCCAGTACTTC.

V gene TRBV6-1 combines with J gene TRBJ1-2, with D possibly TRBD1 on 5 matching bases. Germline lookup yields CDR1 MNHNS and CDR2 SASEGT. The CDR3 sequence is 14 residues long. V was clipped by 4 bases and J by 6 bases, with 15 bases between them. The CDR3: CASSGRGLGDGYTF. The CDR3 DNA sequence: TGTGCCAGCAGTGGACGGGGACTAGGCGATGGCTACACCTTC.

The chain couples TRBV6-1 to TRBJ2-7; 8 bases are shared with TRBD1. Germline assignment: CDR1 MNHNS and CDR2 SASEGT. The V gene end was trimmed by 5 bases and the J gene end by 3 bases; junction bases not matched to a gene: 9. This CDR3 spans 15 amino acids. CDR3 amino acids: CASSPDWTGIYEQYF. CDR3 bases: TGTGCCAGCAGTCCGGACTGGACAGGGATCTACGAGCAGTACTTC.

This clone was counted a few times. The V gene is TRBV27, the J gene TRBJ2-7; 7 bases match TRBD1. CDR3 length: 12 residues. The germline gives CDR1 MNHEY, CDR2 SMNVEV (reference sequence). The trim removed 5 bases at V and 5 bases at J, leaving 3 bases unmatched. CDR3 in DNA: TGTGCCAGCAGTCTCGGGACAGACGAGCAGTACTTC. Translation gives CASSLGTDEQYF.